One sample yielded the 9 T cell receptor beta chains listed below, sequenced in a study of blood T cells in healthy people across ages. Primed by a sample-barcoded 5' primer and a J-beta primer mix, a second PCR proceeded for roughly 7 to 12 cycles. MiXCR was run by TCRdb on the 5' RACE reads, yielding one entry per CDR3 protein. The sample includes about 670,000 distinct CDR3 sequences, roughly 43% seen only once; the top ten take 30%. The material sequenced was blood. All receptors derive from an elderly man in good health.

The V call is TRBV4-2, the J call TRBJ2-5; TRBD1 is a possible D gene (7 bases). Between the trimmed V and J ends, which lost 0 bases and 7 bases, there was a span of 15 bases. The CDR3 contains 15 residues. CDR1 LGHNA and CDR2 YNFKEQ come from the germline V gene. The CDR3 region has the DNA TGTGCCAGCAGCCAAGAACCGACAGGGCGGGGGACCCAGTACTTC. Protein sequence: CASSQEPTGRGTQYF.

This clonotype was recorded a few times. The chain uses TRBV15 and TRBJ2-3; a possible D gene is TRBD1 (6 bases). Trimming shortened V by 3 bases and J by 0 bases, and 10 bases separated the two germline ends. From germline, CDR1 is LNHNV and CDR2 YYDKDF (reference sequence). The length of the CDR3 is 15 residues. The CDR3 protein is CATSSITGSTDTQYF. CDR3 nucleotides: TGTGCCACCAGCAGCATAACAGGGAGCACAGATACGCAGTATTTT.

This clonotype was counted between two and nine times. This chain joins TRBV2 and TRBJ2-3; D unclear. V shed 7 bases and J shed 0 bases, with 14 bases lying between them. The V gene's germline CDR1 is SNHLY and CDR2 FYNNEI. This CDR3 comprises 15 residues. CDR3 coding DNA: TGTGCCAGCATCGGAGCAACCACTAGCACAGATACGCAGTATTTT. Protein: CASIGATTSTDTQYF.

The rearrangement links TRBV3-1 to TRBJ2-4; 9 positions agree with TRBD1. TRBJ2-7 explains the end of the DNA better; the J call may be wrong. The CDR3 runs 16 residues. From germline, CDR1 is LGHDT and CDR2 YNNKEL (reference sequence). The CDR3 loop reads CASSAQFGQGIYEQYF. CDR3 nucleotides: TGTGCCAGCAGCGCCCAATTTGGACAGGGGATTTACGAGCAGTACTTC.

The CDR3 DNA follows: TGCAGTGCTAGAGATGCGGGCAGGGCACAAGAGACCCAGTACTTC. Translating gives CSARDAGRAQETQYF. This chain uses TRBV20-1 with TRBJ2-7, with D possibly called TRBD1 or TRBD2 (5 bases each). The DNA end is a closer match to TRBJ2-5, so the J assignment may be wrong. Germline V gives CDR1 DFQATT, CDR2 SNEGSKA (reference sequence). The CDR3 runs 15 residues.

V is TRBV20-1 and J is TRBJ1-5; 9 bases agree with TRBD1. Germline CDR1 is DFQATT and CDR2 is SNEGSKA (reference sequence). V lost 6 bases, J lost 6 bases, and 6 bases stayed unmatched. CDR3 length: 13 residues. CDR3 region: CSAGQGMGQPQHF. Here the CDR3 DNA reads TGCAGTGCAGGACAGGGGATGGGTCAGCCCCAGCATTTT.

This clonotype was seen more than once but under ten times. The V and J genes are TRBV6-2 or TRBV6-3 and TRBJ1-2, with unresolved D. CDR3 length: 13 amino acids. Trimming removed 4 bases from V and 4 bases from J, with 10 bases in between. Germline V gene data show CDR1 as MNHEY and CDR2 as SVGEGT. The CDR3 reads CASSFGPPYGYTF. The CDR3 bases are TGTGCCAGCAGTTTTGGACCGCCCTATGGCTACACCTTC.

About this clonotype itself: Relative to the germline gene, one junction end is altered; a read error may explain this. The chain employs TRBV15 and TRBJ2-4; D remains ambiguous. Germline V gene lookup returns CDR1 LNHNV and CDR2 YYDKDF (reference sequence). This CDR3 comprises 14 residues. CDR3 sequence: CATSRDPARNIQYF. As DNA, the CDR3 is TGTGCCACCAGCAGAGATCCAGCCAGAAACATTCAGTACTTC.

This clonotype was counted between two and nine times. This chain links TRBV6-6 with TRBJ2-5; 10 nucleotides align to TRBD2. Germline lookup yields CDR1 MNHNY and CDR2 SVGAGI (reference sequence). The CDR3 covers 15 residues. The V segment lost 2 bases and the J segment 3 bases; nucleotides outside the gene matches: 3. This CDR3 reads CASSYLAGVEETQYF. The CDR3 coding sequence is TGTGCCAGCAGTTACCTAGCGGGAGTTGAAGAGACCCAGTACTTC.